This TCR beta chain comes out of a study of blood T cell repertoires in COVID-19. Study-wide background: Some COVID-19 samples were acute and others convalescent; all came from the United States, Italy and Spain. Sources were T cells, B-cell-depleted T cells, or PBMCs; the material itself was cDNA or gDNA.

The V end was cut by 0 bases, the J end by 5 bases, with 10 bases between. Germline V lookup: CDR1 WNHNN, CDR2 SYGVQD (reference sequence). This CDR3 is 14 amino acids long. In the original workflow: Reference gene primer amplification in the assay estimated nucleated cell counts. Only in-frame clones appear in the TCRdb table, and some are missing; sequencing was by immunoSEQ multiplex PCR. Clonal size and the V and J genes are those of that table, whereas D and trimming came from the DNA. The sample gives 120,000 or so clones, 65% to 90% of which show up once; 25% to 30% is in the top ten. The rearrangement uses TRBV10-1 and TRBJ1-1; no firm D call. This sequence originates from a woman aged 80 or over with acute or convalescent COVID-19. The sequenced material came from peripheral blood. Here the CDR3 DNA reads TGCGCCAGCAGTGAGTCGGGAGGGCCGACTGAAGCTTTCTTT. It specifies CASSESGGPTEAFF.